The following is a TCR beta chain sequence with its context. The assay was immunoSEQ multiplex PCR, and TCRdb's table has in-frame clones only and misses some. In the table there are under 75,000 clones, roughly nine tenths of which are singletons. This sample was taken from a study of OX40 agonist ivuxolimab in advanced cancers. As for the study in general: Therapy given before enrollment (anti-PD-1, anti-PD-L1 or anti-CTLA-4) was allowed, and around 40% had some. Partial responses were achieved by three patients, one with hepatocellular carcinoma and two with cutaneous melanoma.

The length of the CDR3 is 17 residues. V trimming: 0 bases; J trimming: 7 bases; junction bases outside the gene matches: 8. Germline V gene lookup returns CDR1 MGHRA and CDR2 YSYEKL. Prior autoimmune disease or systemic immunosuppression barred patients. Blood sampling was done at baseline, cycle 4 day 1, and cycle 7 day 1. The receptor's source is an adult with an advanced solid tumor such as melanoma, head and neck, liver or kidney cancer. This chain joins TRBV4-1 and TRBJ2-4; TRBD2 aligns across 11 bases. Material: CD4+ or CD8+ T cells sorted from blood, obtained in a trial of the OX40 agonist ivuxolimab. CDR3 in DNA: TGCGCCAGCAGCCAAGATGTCACTAGCGGGAGTTGGAACATTCAGTACTTC. Its protein product is CASSQDVTSGSWNIQYF.